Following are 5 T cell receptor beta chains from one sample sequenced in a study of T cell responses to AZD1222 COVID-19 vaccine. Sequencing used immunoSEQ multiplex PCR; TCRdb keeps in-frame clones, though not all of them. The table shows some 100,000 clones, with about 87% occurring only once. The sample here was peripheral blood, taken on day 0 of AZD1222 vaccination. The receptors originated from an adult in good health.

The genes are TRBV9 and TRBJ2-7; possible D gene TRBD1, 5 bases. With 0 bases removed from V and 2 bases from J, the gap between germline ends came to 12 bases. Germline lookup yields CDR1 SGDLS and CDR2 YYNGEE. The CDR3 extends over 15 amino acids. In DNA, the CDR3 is TGTGCCAGCAGCGTAGCTGACAAGGGGCCCTACGAGCAGTACTTC. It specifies CASSVADKGPYEQYF.

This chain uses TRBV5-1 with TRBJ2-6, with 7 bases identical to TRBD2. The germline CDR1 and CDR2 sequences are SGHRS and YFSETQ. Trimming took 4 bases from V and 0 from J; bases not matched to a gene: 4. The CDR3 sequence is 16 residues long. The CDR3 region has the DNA TGCGCCAGCAGCCGCGGGAGCCCCTCTGGGGCCAACGTCCTGACTTTC. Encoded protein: CASSRGSPSGANVLTF.

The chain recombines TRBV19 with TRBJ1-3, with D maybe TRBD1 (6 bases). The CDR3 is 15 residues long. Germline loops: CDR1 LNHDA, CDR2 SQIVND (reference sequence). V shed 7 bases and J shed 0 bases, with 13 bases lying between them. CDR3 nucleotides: TGTGCCAGTAACGAGGGACACCACTCTGGAAACACCATATATTTT. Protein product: CASNEGHHSGNTIYF.

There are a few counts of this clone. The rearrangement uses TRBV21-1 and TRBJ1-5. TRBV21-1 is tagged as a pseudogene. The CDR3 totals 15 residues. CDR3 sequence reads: CASSPRGVDNQPQHF. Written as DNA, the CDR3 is TGTGCCAGCAGCCCCCGGGGGGTCGACAATCAGCCCCAGCATTTT.

CDR3 region: CSVEGAGGNTEAFF. The CDR3 DNA reads as TGCAGCGTTGAGGGTGCAGGGGGCAACACTGAAGCTTTCTTT. The rearrangement joins TRBV29-1 to TRBJ1-1; TRBD1 agrees at 8 bases. The J segment lost 2 bases and the V segment lost 3 bases, leaving 5 bases of the junction unmatched. The germline gives CDR1 SQVTM, CDR2 ANQGSEA. The CDR3 length is 14 residues.